The 12 T cell receptor beta chains given below trace back to one sample, sequenced in a study of blood T cell repertoires in COVID-19. The assay was immunoSEQ multiplex PCR, and TCRdb's table has in-frame clones only and misses some. The sample has more than 150,000 clones; over 75% are singletons. Sequencing was done on a sample of peripheral blood. The receptor source for this set is a middle-aged woman with acute or convalescent COVID-19.

The chain recombines TRBV6-1 with TRBJ1-4, with 10 bases that match TRBD1. The CDR3 has 15 residues. Germline CDR1 reads MNHNS; CDR2 reads SASEGT. With V trimmed by 3 bases and J by 8 bases, 6 bases remained unmatched. DNA of the CDR3: TGTGCCAGCAGTGAGGGGAAGACAGGGGGCGAAAAACTGTTTTTT. Encoded protein: CASSEGKTGGEKLFF.

The gene calls are TRBV28 and TRBJ2-6; 8 nucleotides agree with TRBD1. This CDR3 is built from 16 residues. Germline CDR1 MDHEN, CDR2 SYDVKM. Germline trimming cut 6 bases from V and 0 bases from J; bases unmatched to any gene: 4. The CDR3, as DNA: TGTGCCAGCAGCGGACAGGGACTCTCTGGGGCCAACGTCCTGACTTTC. Its translation is CASSGQGLSGANVLTF. Complete variable domain (other parts from reference TRBV28 and TRBJ2-6): DVKVTQSSRYLVKRTGEKVFLECVQDMDHENMFWYRQDPGLGLRLIYFSYDVKMKEKGDIPEGYSVSREKKERFSLILESASTNQTSMYLCASSGQGLSGANVLTFGAGSRLTVL.

The CDR3 DNA reads as TGCGCCAGCAGCTTGGGGCCATCTGGGGCCAACGTCCTGACTTTC. Translation: CASSLGPSGANVLTF. The V gene is TRBV5-1, the J gene TRBJ2-6; D gene uncertain. The CDR3 contains 15 residues. From germline, CDR1 is SGHRS and CDR2 YFSETQ. V was pared by 0 bases and J by 1 base, with 5 bases between.

V is TRBV5-6 and J is TRBJ2-7; D gene ambiguous. The CDR3 spans 13 residues. Germline V gene data show CDR1 as SGHDT and CDR2 as YYEEEE. Trimming took off 4 bases at V and 3 bases at J, with 11 bases between the two ends. This CDR3 reads CASSTSDFYEQYF. For the CDR3, the DNA is TGTGCCAGCAGCACCTCAGACTTCTACGAGCAGTACTTC.

The chain combines TRBV5-4 with TRBJ2-7; tentative D call: TRBD2 (6 bases). The CDR3 extends over 13 amino acids. The V end lost 1 base, the J end lost 5 bases, and 10 bases lay between the germline ends. CDR1 SGHNT and CDR2 YYREEE come from the germline V gene (reference sequence). The CDR3 here is CASSLTGVHEQYF. CDR3 nucleotides: TGTGCCAGCAGCTTGACGGGAGTCCACGAGCAGTACTTC.

The rearrangement links TRBV3-1 (or the pseudogene TRBV3-2) to TRBJ2-3, with 7 bases identical to TRBD1. CDR1 is LGHDT and CDR2 is YNNKEL in the germline V gene (reference sequence). This CDR3 comprises 16 residues. Trimming at V came to 6 bases and at J to 2 bases, leaving 11 bases not matched to a gene. CDR3 bases: TGTGCCAGCAGATTAACGGGACAGATAAACACAGATACGCAGTATTTT. Translated: CASRLTGQINTDTQYF.

The CDR3 bases are TGCAGCGTTGACCTAACCGGCGGGACTCCTCCCGAGCAGTACTTC. As protein: CSVDLTGGTPPEQYF. The rearrangement uses TRBV29-1 and TRBJ2-7; maybe TRBD2 (6 bases). Germline loops: CDR1 SQVTM, CDR2 ANQGSEA. Trimming pared 3 bases from V and 6 bases from J, leaving 21 bases between. The CDR3 runs to 15 residues.

This clone was detected a few times. This sequence joins TRBV5-1 and TRBJ2-1; D not resolved. This CDR3 has 12 residues. Germline loops: CDR1 SGHRS, CDR2 YFSETQ. V gave up 1 base and J gave up 8 bases, with 7 bases separating them. CDR3: CASSLIADEQFF. The CDR3 nucleotides are TGCGCCAGCAGCTTGATTGCAGATGAGCAGTTCTTC.

This clone was detected a few times. The chain couples TRBV7-8 to TRBJ1-5; 11 positions agree with TRBD1. Germline trimming cut 5 bases from V and 6 bases from J; bases unmatched to any gene: 12. There are 17 residues in the CDR3. The V gene's germline CDR1 is SGHVS and CDR2 FQNEAQ. CDR3 protein: CASSPQGGQGGVQPQHF. The CDR3 bases are TGTGCCAGCAGCCCCCAGGGGGGACAGGGGGGCGTTCAGCCCCAGCATTTT.

The chain combines TRBV2 with TRBJ2-1; 9 bases map to TRBD1. Unmatched junction bases numbered 11, after V lost 5 bases and J lost 6 bases. Germline V gene lookup returns CDR1 SNHLY and CDR2 FYNNEI. The CDR3 runs to 16 residues. The CDR3 loop is CASSPTGQGSANEQFF. The CDR3 DNA follows: TGTGCCAGCAGTCCTACCGGACAGGGGTCGGCCAATGAGCAGTTCTTC.

This chain links TRBV5-1 with TRBJ2-2; TRBD2 matches at 8 bases. Germline lookup yields CDR1 SGHRS and CDR2 YFSETQ. CDR3 length equals 16 residues. V dropped 4 bases and J dropped 0; count of bases not matched to a gene: 5. The CDR3 DNA reads TGCGCCAGCAGCCCCCTTAGCGGGACGAACACCGGGGAGCTGTTTTTT. It is translated as CASSPLSGTNTGELFF.

The chain combines TRBV29-1 with TRBJ2-1; TRBD2 matches 10 bases. Trimming took 1 base from V and 5 from J; bases not matched to a gene: 2. CDR3 length: 14 amino acids. Germline V gives CDR1 SQVTM, CDR2 ANQGSEA. This chain's CDR3 is CSVEVSGGHNEQFF. Here the CDR3 DNA reads TGCAGCGTTGAAGTTAGCGGGGGGCACAATGAGCAGTTCTTC.